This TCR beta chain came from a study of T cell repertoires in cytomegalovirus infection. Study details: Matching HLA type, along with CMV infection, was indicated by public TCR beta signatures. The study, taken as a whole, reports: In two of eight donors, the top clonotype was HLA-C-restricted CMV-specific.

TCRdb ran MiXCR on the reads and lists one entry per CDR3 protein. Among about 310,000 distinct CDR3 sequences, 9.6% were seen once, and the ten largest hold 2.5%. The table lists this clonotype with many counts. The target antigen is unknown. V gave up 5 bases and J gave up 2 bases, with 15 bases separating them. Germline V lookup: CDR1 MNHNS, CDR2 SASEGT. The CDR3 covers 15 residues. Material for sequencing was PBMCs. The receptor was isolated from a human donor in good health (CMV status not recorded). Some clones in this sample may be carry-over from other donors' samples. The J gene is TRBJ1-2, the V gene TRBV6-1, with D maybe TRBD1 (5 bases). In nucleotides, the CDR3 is TGTGCCAGCAGTCGTGGGGACGCAGGAAACTATGGCTACACCTTC. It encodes CASSRGDAGNYGYTF.